A selection of T cell receptor beta chains follows, all from one sample in a study of blood T cells in healthy people across ages. Each CDR3 protein gets one entry after TCRdb re-called the 5' RACE reads with MiXCR. The top ten clones hold about 22% of a sample with about 970,000 distinct CDR3 sequences, about 53% of them seen once. Sequencing used blood. The receptors shown here come from a woman aged 55-75 years in good health. CDR3s leave out the opening cysteine and the closing phenylalanine or tryptophan. Each record gives: clone size, V gene, J gene, CDR3 protein. Expanded clones get a size class; other rows say once, few or many, or leave the size out.

NA	TRBV28	TRBJ2-1	ASSFTGEGVNEQF
NA	TRBV6-5	TRBJ2-3	ASSYSRFSPQY
NA	TRBV7-2	TRBJ2-3	ASSFGGRPTDTQY
NA	TRBV14	TRBJ1-1	ASSRPGLNTEAF
NA	TRBV12-3/TRBV12-4	TRBJ2-1	ASSRTLEGHNEQF
NA	TRBV20-1	TRBJ1-4	SAAGNEKLF
few	TRBV12-3/TRBV12-4	TRBJ1-5	ASSPFSGNQPQH
NA	TRBV12-3/TRBV12-4	TRBJ1-2	ASSLRRLLYT
NA	TRBV14	NA	ASSQDPPYNEQY
NA	TRBV10-3	TRBJ2-7	AISESKAGGSSYEQY
NA	TRBV4-3	TRBJ2-3	ASSQDRGGFTDTQY
NA	TRBV9	TRBJ2-4	ASSVASGNQY
many	TRBV11-2	TRBJ2-1	ASSLAHGGGEQF
few	TRBV20-1	TRBJ2-7	SATGTRGYEQY
NA	TRBV7-6	TRBJ1-5	ASSLGGGGANQPQH
NA	TRBV24-1	TRBJ2-5	ATSDRQVYQETQY
NA	TRBV3-1	TRBJ2-1	ASTPTSSPYNEQF
NA	TRBV12-3/TRBV12-4	TRBJ2-5	ASSRLRAIADNEQY
few	TRBV25-1	TRBJ1-2	ASGRGANYGYT
NA	TRBV20-1	TRBJ2-2	SARERGFWDSGELF
many	TRBV11-2	TRBJ2-7	ASSAQGPGEQY
NA	TRBV2	TRBJ1-2	ASSERDSRDYGYT
NA	TRBV15	TRBJ1-1	ATSRDKGWGEAF
NA	TRBV6-2/TRBV6-3	TRBJ2-1	ASSWPPTSGSEDEQF
NA	TRBV2	TRBJ2-1	ASSGTSGGFYNEQF
once	TRBV6-6	TRBJ1-1	ASKNRVGDTEAF
once	TRBV11-3	NA	ASSLGGGNAYEQY
NA	TRBV4-3	TRBJ2-7	ASSPLPGLAGEQY
few	TRBV7-2	TRBJ1-5	ASSLVAGGNQPQH